The 9 T cell receptor beta chains below come from one sample, sequenced in a study of blood T cell dynamics during melanoma immunotherapy. The assay was immunoSEQ multiplex PCR, and TCRdb's table has in-frame clones only and misses some. The table lists roughly 850 clones, about nine tenths of them singletons, with approximately 9% in the top ten. Specified time point: pre-treatment baseline. The specimen was cell-free DNA from blood, collected from a patient treated with checkpoint blockade. These receptors were obtained from a human donor with melanoma.

The table lists this clone with a count of one. The chain couples TRBV5-1 to TRBJ2-5; no reliable D call. Trimming cost V 1 base and J 0 bases, with 7 bases left between them. Per the germline V gene, CDR1 is SGHRS and CDR2 is YFSETQ. The CDR3 runs 14 residues. The CDR3 nucleotides read TGCGCCAGCAGCTTGCAAGGGTACCAAGAGACCCAGTACTTC. It yields the protein CASSLQGYQETQYF.

The rearrangement uses TRBV10-3 and TRBJ2-7; 11 bases fit TRBD2. The germline gives CDR1 ENHRY, CDR2 SYGVKD. The CDR3 is made up of 16 amino acids. V lost 3 bases and J lost 1; bases outside the gene matches: 5. The CDR3 DNA is TGTGCCATCAGTGAACTAGCGGGGGCCGGATCCTACGAGCAGTACTTC. Translation gives CAISELAGAGSYEQYF.

V is TRBV6-1 and J is TRBJ1-5; a weak D match, TRBD1 (5 bases). CDR3 length: 14 amino acids. CDR1 is MNHNS, CDR2 SASEGT, per germline. Trimming cost V 6 bases and J 4 bases, with 13 bases left between them. The CDR3 region has the DNA TGTGCCAGCAGCCCAGGGACGGGGAATCAGCCCCAGCATTTT. Protein sequence: CASSPGTGNQPQHF.

This rearrangement joins TRBV15 to TRBJ1-5, with unresolved D. The germline CDR1 and CDR2 sequences are LNHNV and YYDKDF (reference sequence). Trimming cost V 0 bases and J 0 bases, with 15 bases left between them. This CDR3 has 18 amino acids. The CDR3 protein is CATSRDRGLRYSNQPQHF. The CDR3 DNA sequence: TGTGCCACCAGCAGAGATCGTGGACTAAGATATAGCAATCAGCCCCAGCATTTT.

The chain is built from TRBV5-5 and TRBJ1-1; D is undetermined. The CDR3 spans 13 residues. V shed 1 base and J shed 6 bases, with 10 bases lying between them. Germline V gene data show CDR1 as SGHKS and CDR2 as YYEKEE (reference sequence). The CDR3 DNA sequence: TGTGCCAGCAGCTTGATTCTCGGGGCTGAAGCTTTCTTT. Its protein product is CASSLILGAEAFF.

This sequence joins TRBV27 and TRBJ2-5; maybe TRBD1 (6 bases). The tail of the sequence fits TRBJ2-7 better, so the J call may be wrong. CDR1 MNHEY and CDR2 SMNVEV come from the germline V gene (reference sequence). The CDR3 is 15 amino acids. The CDR3 nucleotides read TGTGCCAGCAGTCCGATGGGGGCTATCTCCTACGAGCAGTACTTC. Encoded protein: CASSPMGAISYEQYF.

In DNA, the CDR3 is TGTGCCAGCGGGCGTGGGGGGTCCTCCTACGAGCAGTACTTC. Translated: CASGRGGSSYEQYF. The rearrangement links TRBV5-4 to TRBJ2-5; D perhaps matches TRBD2 (6 bases). Matching the DNA end better, TRBJ2-7 makes the J call doubtful. Germline CDR1 reads SGHNT; CDR2 reads YYREEE (reference sequence). The CDR3 runs 14 residues.

V and J are TRBV4-3 and TRBJ2-3; TRBD1 or TRBD2 may be the D gene (5 bases each). Germline V gene data show CDR1 as LGHNA and CDR2 as YSLEER. Trimming removed 0 bases at V and 6 bases at J, with 19 bases between. This CDR3 contains 17 residues. CDR3 nucleotide sequence: TGCGCCAGCAGCCAAGAGATTGATCGGGGCAGGAGGGATACGCAGTATTTT. Translation gives CASSQEIDRGRRDTQYF.

This sequence joins TRBV11-2 and TRBJ2-1; 10 positions agree with TRBD2. V shed 5 bases, J shed 10 bases, and the junction held 23 bases outside the gene matches. In germline, CDR1 is SGHAT, CDR2 FQNNGV. The CDR3 totals 19 residues. This CDR3 is CASSPLGWASGSRRGEQFF. DNA of the CDR3: TGTGCCAGCAGCCCACTTGGTTGGGCTAGCGGGAGCCGACGGGGAGAGCAGTTCTTC. The complete variable domain, with remaining parts taken from reference TRBV11-2 and TRBJ2-1, reads EAGVAQSPRYKIIEKRQSVAFWCNPISGHATLYWYQQILGQGPKLLIQFQNNGVVDDSQLPKDRFSAERLKGVDSTLKIQPAKLEDSAVYLCASSPLGWASGSRRGEQFFGPGTRLTVL.